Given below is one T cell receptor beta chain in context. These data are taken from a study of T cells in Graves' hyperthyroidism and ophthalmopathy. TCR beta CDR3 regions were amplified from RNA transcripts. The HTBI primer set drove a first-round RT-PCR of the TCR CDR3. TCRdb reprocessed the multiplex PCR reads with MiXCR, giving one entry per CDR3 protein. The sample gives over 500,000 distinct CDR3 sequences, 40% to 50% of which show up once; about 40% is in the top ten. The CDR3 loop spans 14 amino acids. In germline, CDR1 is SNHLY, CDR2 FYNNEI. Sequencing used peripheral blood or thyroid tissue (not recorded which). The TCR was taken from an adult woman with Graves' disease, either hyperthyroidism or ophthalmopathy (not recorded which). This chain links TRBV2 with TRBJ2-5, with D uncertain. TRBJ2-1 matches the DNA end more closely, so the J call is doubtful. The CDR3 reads CASSVVANYNEQFF. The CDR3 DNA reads TGTGCCAGCAGTGTGGTGGCGAACTACAATGAGCAGTTCTTC.